A single sample is the source of the 31 T cell receptor beta chains below, sequenced in a study of blood T cell repertoires in COVID-19. The data were produced by immunoSEQ multiplex PCR, yet TCRdb's version contains in-frame clones alone and is incomplete. Of just over 90,000 clones detected, 85% to 90% appear once; the ten largest clones hold approximately 1.6%. Sequences were obtained from peripheral blood. The receptors here all came from a human donor with active COVID-19. The donor label of this sample is uncertain.

The CDR3 spells CASLESSYNEQFF. As DNA, the CDR3 is TGTGCCAGCCTAGAGAGCTCCTACAATGAGCAGTTCTTC. V gene TRBV19 combines with J gene TRBJ2-1; D is unclear. Germline assignment: CDR1 LNHDA and CDR2 SQIVND (reference sequence). Deletions cut 9 bases from V and 0 bases from J, with 9 bases between. CDR3 size: 13 residues.

This clone has just one count. The chain carries TRBV4-3 and TRBJ2-1; 10 bases are a match to TRBD2. CDR3 length equals 16 residues. Germline CDR1 LGHNA, CDR2 YSLEER. Unmatched junction bases numbered 7, after V lost 2 bases and J lost 6 bases. The CDR3: CASSQSLAGELNEQFF. For the CDR3, the DNA is TGCGCCAGCAGCCAATCTCTAGCGGGGGAGCTCAATGAGCAGTTCTTC.

The V call is TRBV5-1, the J call TRBJ1-6; 7 bases are a match to TRBD1. CDR1 and CDR2 from the germline V gene are SGHRS and YFSETQ. The CDR3 runs 15 residues. V lost 0 bases, J lost 6 bases, and 3 bases stayed unmatched. CDR3 in amino acids: CASSLEGQINSPLHF. Here the CDR3 DNA reads TGCGCCAGCAGCTTGGAGGGACAGATTAATTCACCCCTCCACTTT.

CDR3 sequence reads: CASSLGQNLLYGYTF. As DNA, the CDR3 is TGTGCCAGCAGCTTAGGACAGAACCTACTCTATGGCTACACCTTC. V and J are TRBV11-2 and TRBJ1-2; perhaps TRBD1 as D (5 bases). Germline assignment: CDR1 SGHAT and CDR2 FQNNGV. The CDR3 is 15 residues long. Trimming took off 1 base at V and 4 bases at J, with 13 bases between the two ends.

The V call is TRBV28, the J call TRBJ2-3; TRBD2 aligns across 8 bases. The CDR3 contains 17 residues. Germline V gene sequence: CDR1 MDHEN, CDR2 SYDVKM. The J segment lost 4 bases and the V segment lost 0 bases, leaving 9 bases of the junction unmatched. The CDR3: CASSLWARGGRADTQYF. The CDR3 bases are TGTGCCAGCAGTTTATGGGCTCGGGGGGGCAGGGCAGATACGCAGTATTTT. The entire variable domain, with the rest obtained from reference TRBV28 and TRBJ2-3, is as follows: DVKVTQSSRYLVKRTGEKVFLECVQDMDHENMFWYRQDPGLGLRLIYFSYDVKMKEKGDIPEGYSVSREKKERFSLILESASTNQTSMYLCASSLWARGGRADTQYFGPGTRLTVL.

Written as DNA, the CDR3 is TGTGCCAGCAGCAAAATTCCCTCAGCAGCGGGGGGGAAGAACGAGCAGTTCTTC. Translating gives CASSKIPSAAGGKNEQFF. The V and J genes are TRBV21-1 and TRBJ2-1; the table's TRBD2 call for D was not verified on the DNA. TRBV21-1 is a pseudogene. The CDR3 loop spans 18 amino acids.

J is TRBJ1-1 and V is TRBV7-2; no reliable D call. This CDR3 has 13 residues. The V gene's germline CDR1 is SGHTA and CDR2 FQGNSA. V lost 5 bases and J 2 bases, leaving 9 bases between the germline ends. The CDR3 sequence: CASSIGLNTEAFF. The CDR3, as DNA: TGTGCCAGCAGCATCGGACTTAACACTGAAGCTTTCTTT.

The sample holds one count of this clone. CDR3 residues: CAISDGTGLNTEAFF. In DNA, the CDR3 is TGTGCCATCAGTGACGGGACAGGGCTGAACACTGAAGCTTTCTTT. This chain links TRBV10-3 with TRBJ1-1; 9 nucleotides match TRBD1. CDR3 length equals 15 residues. The germline V gene encodes CDR1 ENHRY and CDR2 SYGVKD. The V gene end was trimmed by 3 bases and the J gene end by 0 bases; junction bases not matched to a gene: 2.

The chain uses TRBV5-6 and TRBJ1-5; the D gene is possibly TRBD1 (6 bases). The CDR3 has 16 residues. Trimming cost V 4 bases and J 0 bases, with 14 bases left between them. Germline CDR1 is SGHDT and CDR2 is YYEEEE. CDR3 DNA: TGTGCCAGCAGCCTGGGGGCAGGTTATAGCAATCAGCCCCAGCATTTT. Translated, it gives CASSLGAGYSNQPQHF.

This clone was detected only once. The rearrangement uses TRBV5-4 and TRBJ2-7, with D perhaps TRBD2 (6 bases). The V and J ends lost 3 bases and 5 bases respectively, with 15 bases between them. Germline lookup yields CDR1 SGHNT and CDR2 YYREEE (reference sequence). CDR3 length: 14 amino acids. The CDR3 DNA follows: TGTGCCAGCAGCTCCGGGGGTATCGCCCACGAGCAGTACTTC. Amino acids: CASSSGGIAHEQYF.

The gene calls are TRBV5-4 and TRBJ2-3; D gene unclear. The germline V gene has CDR1 SGHNT and CDR2 YYREEE (reference sequence). V lost 0 bases and J lost 5, with 10 bases in between. CDR3 length: 14 amino acids. CDR3 amino acids: CASSLDITGDTQYF. The CDR3 nucleotides read TGTGCCAGCAGCTTGGACATAACGGGAGATACGCAGTATTTT.

This clone was seen many times. This chain links TRBV9 with TRBJ1-2; a possible D gene is TRBD1 (5 bases). Trimming pared 0 bases from V and 3 bases from J, leaving 15 bases between. This CDR3 is 16 amino acids long. CDR1 is SGDLS, CDR2 YYNGEE, per germline. CDR3 DNA sequence: TGTGCCAGCAGCGTAGCTTGGGCAGGGCTAGACTATGGCTACACCTTC. Encoded protein: CASSVAWAGLDYGYTF.

The CDR3 nucleotides read TGTGCCAGCAGTTCAGGGGGCGCGGGAGAGACCCAGTACTTC. Amino acid sequence: CASSSGGAGETQYF. The chain employs TRBV27 and TRBJ2-5; 8 bases agree with TRBD1. V shed 4 bases, J shed 4 bases, and the junction held 5 bases outside the gene matches. This CDR3 region has 14 residues. Germline V CDR1 and CDR2: MNHEY, SMNVEV (reference sequence).

The chain is built from TRBV7-9 and TRBJ1-5, with a weak D call TRBD1 (6 bases). The CDR3 loop spans 14 amino acids. Trimming removed 1 base from V and 2 bases from J, with 6 bases in between. Germline V gives CDR1 SEHNR, CDR2 FQNEAQ (reference sequence). The CDR3 bases are TGTGCCAGCAGCTTAGGGACAGGCAATCAGCCCCAGCATTTT. Its translation: CASSLGTGNQPQHF. The full variable domain, completed using reference TRBV7-9 and TRBJ1-5, is DTGVSQNPRHKITKRGQNVTFRCDPISEHNRLYWYRQTLGQGPEFLTYFQNEAQLEKSRLLSDRFSAERPKGSFSTLEIQRTEQGDSAMYLCASSLGTGNQPQHFGDGTRLSIL.

V is TRBV7-2 and J is TRBJ2-7; TRBD1 might be the D (6 bases). The germline V gene has CDR1 SGHTA and CDR2 FQGNSA. This CDR3 is built from 13 residues. The V end was cut by 1 base, the J end by 2 bases, with 6 bases between. The CDR3 is CASSLGGPYEQYF. Here the CDR3 DNA reads TGTGCCAGCAGCTTAGGGGGGCCCTACGAGCAGTACTTC.

This clone was counted a few times. The sample has other DNA sequences that encode this CDR3 too. CDR3 region: CASSYSGLAGVYNEQFF. In DNA form, the CDR3 reads TGTGCCAGCAGTTACTCGGGTCTAGCGGGGGTCTACAATGAGCAGTTCTTC. The chain links TRBV6-2 or TRBV6-3 to TRBJ2-1; 10 nucleotides match TRBD2. CDR1 and CDR2 from the germline V gene are MNHEY and SVGEGT. The CDR3 covers 17 residues. Germline trimming cut 0 bases from V and 3 bases from J; bases unmatched to any gene: 5.

The rearrangement joins TRBV5-6 to TRBJ2-2; possible D gene TRBD1, 6 bases. CDR3 length: 16 amino acids. The V and J ends lost 4 bases and 6 bases respectively, with 19 bases between them. CDR1 is SGHDT, CDR2 YYEEEE, per germline. The chain's CDR3 is CASSDEGRGEPGELFF. In DNA, the CDR3 is TGTGCCAGCAGCGATGAGGGCAGGGGTGAGCCCGGGGAGCTGTTTTTT. Using reference TRBV5-6 and TRBJ2-2 for the parts outside the CDR3, the full variable domain is DAGVTQSPTHLIKTRGQQVTLRCSPKSGHDTVSWYQQALGQGPQFIFQYYEEEERQRGNFPDRFSGHQFPNYSSELNVNALLLGDSALYLCASSDEGRGEPGELFFGEGSRLTVL.

The chain combines TRBV6-2 or TRBV6-3 with TRBJ2-3; unclear D gene. With 0 bases removed from V and 0 bases from J, the gap between germline ends came to 7 bases. The germline V gene encodes CDR1 MNHEY and CDR2 SVGEGT. This CDR3 region has 15 residues. Here the CDR3 DNA reads TGTGCCAGCAGTTACTCGAGCCTAAGCACAGATACGCAGTATTTT. Amino acids: CASSYSSLSTDTQYF.

This clone was observed a single time. CDR3 in amino acids: CASSYYRVGTEAFF. The DNA of the CDR3 is TGTGCCAGCAGTTACTACAGGGTCGGGACTGAAGCTTTCTTT. V and J are TRBV6-2 or TRBV6-3 and TRBJ1-1; possible D gene TRBD1, 6 bases. Germline CDR1 MNHEY, CDR2 SVGEGT. CDR3 length: 14 amino acids. V lost 1 base to trimming and J lost 5 bases, with 11 bases between them.

The chain combines TRBV19 with TRBJ2-7, with 14 bases identical to TRBD2. This CDR3 has 15 residues. CDR1 and CDR2 (germline): LNHDA, SQIVND (reference sequence). Unmatched junction bases numbered 3, after V lost 6 bases and J lost 2 bases. The CDR3 region has the DNA TGTGCCAGTAGGGGGACTAGCGGGGGCGCCTACGAGCAGTACTTC. Encoded protein: CASRGTSGGAYEQYF.

CDR3: CASSRAGDRTYEQYF. CDR3 in DNA: TGTGCCAGCAGCCGCGCCGGGGACAGAACCTACGAGCAGTACTTC. The chain links TRBV5-4 to TRBJ2-7; 7 bases are shared with TRBD1. This CDR3 contains 15 residues. Germline-derived CDR1 and CDR2 are SGHNT and YYREEE (reference sequence). The V and J ends lost 4 bases and 2 bases, in that order; junction bases with no gene match: 9.

This clone was recorded only once. V is TRBV11-2 and J is TRBJ2-7; a weak D match, TRBD2 (5 bases). The CDR3 covers 17 residues. From germline, CDR1 is SGHAT and CDR2 FQNNGV. V lost 1 base and J 2 bases, leaving 18 bases between the germline ends. In DNA form, the CDR3 reads TGTGCCAGCAGCTTAGCGTCAGATGAAACGGGGACCTACGAGCAGTACTTC. This codes for CASSLASDETGTYEQYF.

The J gene is TRBJ1-1, the V gene TRBV12-3 or TRBV12-4; D remains ambiguous. This CDR3 has 13 residues. The V end lost 2 bases, the J end lost 1 base, and 5 bases lay between the germline ends. This CDR3 is CASSLTGNTEAFF. CDR3 in DNA: TGTGCCAGCAGTTTAACCGGGAACACTGAAGCTTTCTTT.

V and J are TRBV6-2 or TRBV6-3 and TRBJ2-7; D uncertain. Germline CDR1 is MNHEY and CDR2 is SVGEGT. Between the trimmed V and J ends, which lost 5 bases and 3 bases, there was a span of 5 bases. CDR3 length equals 11 residues. The chain's CDR3 is CASSPDYEQYF. Written as DNA, the CDR3 is TGTGCCAGCAGTCCAGACTACGAGCAGTACTTC.

V and J are TRBV18 and TRBJ1-2; possible D gene TRBD1, 6 bases. CDR3 size: 13 residues. Germline values: CDR1 KGHSH, CDR2 LQKENI. Trimming pared 1 base from V and 8 bases from J, leaving 11 bases between. CDR3 region: CASSPHRGAGYTF. In DNA, the CDR3 is TGTGCCAGCTCACCACATCGGGGGGCGGGCTACACCTTC.

This clone was observed a single time. At one end the junction does not follow the germline gene, possibly because of a read error. V gene TRBV7-3 combines with J gene TRBJ2-5, with 11 positions matching TRBD2. The CDR3 is 15 residues long. The germline V gene has CDR1 SGHTA and CDR2 FQGTGA. The CDR3 here is CASSPLAGVQESQYF. DNA for the CDR3: TGTGCCAGCAGCCCACTAGCGGGAGTCCAAGAGAGCCAGTACTTC.

This clone has a single count. The rearrangement links TRBV19 to TRBJ1-4; D unclear. This CDR3 spans 14 amino acids. V was shortened by 3 bases and J by 4 bases, with 9 bases between the two germline ends. Germline V gives CDR1 LNHDA, CDR2 SQIVND (reference sequence). CDR3 region: CASSIGQVNEKLFF. CDR3 DNA: TGTGCCAGTAGTATTGGTCAGGTTAATGAAAAACTGTTTTTT.

This chain links TRBV5-1 with TRBJ2-3, with 10 bases aligning to TRBD2. This CDR3 contains 15 residues. V shed 5 bases, J shed 6 bases, and the junction held 9 bases outside the gene matches. Germline V gene data show CDR1 as SGHRS and CDR2 as YFSETQ. The CDR3 nucleotides are TGCGCCAGCAGTTTTAGGCCTAGCGGGGGCGATACGCAGTATTTT. Its protein is CASSFRPSGGDTQYF.

The CDR3 nucleotides read TGTGCCTGGAGTGACTTGGGAGGGTATAGGAACACCATATATTTT. Translation: CAWSDLGGYRNTIYF. V gene TRBV30 combines with J gene TRBJ1-3; D not certain. The CDR3 length is 15 residues. V lost 1 base to trimming and J lost 7 bases, with 17 bases between them. Germline V CDR1 and CDR2: GTSNPN, SVGIG (reference sequence).

V gene TRBV5-1 combines with J gene TRBJ2-3; D gene unclear. This CDR3 region has 13 residues. Trimming shortened V by 5 bases and J by 2 bases, and 9 bases separated the two germline ends. Germline V gene data show CDR1 as SGHRS and CDR2 as YFSETQ. This chain's CDR3 is CASRVGPTDTQYF. The CDR3 coding sequence is TGCGCCAGCAGAGTGGGCCCCACAGATACGCAGTATTTT.

V gene TRBV4-1 combines with J gene TRBJ1-6, with 8 bases matching TRBD1. The CDR3 is 16 amino acids. J was trimmed by 9 bases and V by 3 bases; bases with no gene match: 10. The germline gives CDR1 MGHRA, CDR2 YSYEKL. The CDR3 is CASSQHTQGGLSPLHF. The CDR3 DNA reads as TGCGCCAGCAGCCAGCACACACAGGGGGGGCTTTCACCCCTCCACTTT.